These 19 T cell receptor beta chains originate from one sample sequenced in a study of control samples from healthy donors and cancer patients. TCRdb's copy holds only in-frame clones and misses some; the assay was immunoSEQ multiplex PCR. The sample yields approximately 82,000 clones, 80% to 95% seen once. The specimen was PBMCs. The source of these receptors is a woman aged 40 to 55 with lung cancer.

The chain is built from TRBV7-3 and TRBJ1-2; D possibly corresponds to TRBD1 (6 bases). CDR3 length: 14 amino acids. CDR1 and CDR2 from the germline V gene are SGHTA and FQGTGA. Trimming removed 5 bases at V and 7 bases at J, with 17 bases between. The CDR3 spells CASSELTGFSGYTF. The CDR3 nucleotides read TGTGCCAGCAGCGAACTTACAGGGTTTAGTGGCTACACCTTC.

The J gene is TRBJ1-3, the V gene TRBV5-5; D remains unclear. V was trimmed by 0 bases and J by 0 bases, leaving 13 bases between them. Germline V gives CDR1 SGHKS, CDR2 YYEKEE (reference sequence). The CDR3 is made up of 17 amino acids. This CDR3 reads CASSLVVNPSSGNTIYF. CDR3 bases: TGTGCCAGCAGCTTGGTTGTAAATCCAAGCTCTGGAAACACCATATATTTT.

V usage is TRBV29-1 and J usage is TRBJ1-1; no firm D call. V shed 5 bases and J shed 6 bases, with 7 bases lying between them. CDR1 is SQVTM, CDR2 ANQGSEA, per germline. The CDR3 sequence is 10 residues long. The CDR3 loop is CSVLLAEAFF. The DNA for the CDR3 is TGCAGCGTTTTGTTGGCTGAAGCTTTCTTT.

The J gene is TRBJ1-1, the V gene TRBV20-1, with a possible D match to TRBD1 (5 bases). Germline V gives CDR1 DFQATT, CDR2 SNEGSKA (reference sequence). Trimming pared 3 bases from V and 3 bases from J, leaving 11 bases between. The CDR3 sequence is 13 residues long. The CDR3 nucleotides are TGCAGTGCTAGTTCAGGGATCTACACTGAAGCTTTCTTT. Protein product: CSASSGIYTEAFF.

This clone came up a few times. The rearrangement joins TRBV2 to TRBJ1-1; tentatively, D is TRBD1 (6 bases). This CDR3 is built from 14 residues. With 6 bases removed from V and 0 bases from J, the gap between germline ends came to 11 bases. Germline V gene lookup returns CDR1 SNHLY and CDR2 FYNNEI. CDR3 in amino acids: CASRKQGVNTEAFF. In DNA form, the CDR3 reads TGTGCCAGCAGGAAACAGGGCGTGAACACTGAAGCTTTCTTT.

This clone was counted a single time. The chain employs TRBV19 and TRBJ1-5; D perhaps matches TRBD1 (6 bases). Trimming left V 3 bases short and J 5 bases short, with 26 bases between. CDR3 length: 19 amino acids. From germline, CDR1 is LNHDA and CDR2 SQIVND (reference sequence). The CDR3 DNA is TGTGCCAGTAGTATCCCTCTGTCTGCGTGGGGGGCGAGGGATCAGCCCCAGCATTTT. Encoded protein: CASSIPLSAWGARDQPQHF. Complete variable domain (other parts from reference TRBV19 and TRBJ1-5): DGGITQSPKYLFRKEGQNVTLSCEQNLNHDAMYWYRQDPGQGLRLIYYSQIVNDFQKGDIAEGYSVSREKKESFPLTVTSAQKNPTAFYLCASSIPLSAWGARDQPQHFGDGTRLSIL.

The genes are TRBV3-1 (or the pseudogene TRBV3-2) and TRBJ1-1; no clear D. The germline V gene encodes CDR1 LGHDT and CDR2 YNNKEL (reference sequence). The germline V and J ends were trimmed by 4 bases and 3 bases, with 9 bases remaining between them. The CDR3 is made up of 13 amino acids. CDR3 in DNA: TGTGCCAGCAGCCGTCAGGATTACACTGAAGCTTTCTTT. Amino acid sequence: CASSRQDYTEAFF.

This sequence joins TRBV10-2 and TRBJ1-1; 10 positions agree with TRBD1. V dropped 3 bases and J dropped 11; count of bases not matched to a gene: 9. The germline V gene has CDR1 WSHSY and CDR2 SAAADI. The CDR3 sequence is 14 residues long. CDR3 DNA sequence: TGCGCCAGCAGTGATCGCGACAGGGGGCGAGGGGCTTTCTTT. Encoded protein: CASSDRDRGRGAFF.

The chain employs TRBV2 and TRBJ1-3; D uncertain. The CDR3 sequence is 14 residues long. Between the trimmed V and J ends, which lost 1 base and 4 bases, there was a span of 8 bases. Germline CDR1 reads SNHLY; CDR2 reads FYNNEI. Here the CDR3 reads CASSEGADGNTIYF. The CDR3 region has the DNA TGTGCCAGCAGTGAAGGGGCAGACGGAAACACCATATATTTT.

As DNA, the CDR3 is TGTGCCAGCAGCCGACGGGGGACCGGGGAGACCCAGTACTTC. Its translation is CASSRRGTGETQYF. The chain couples TRBV7-3 to TRBJ2-5; D possibly corresponds to TRBD2 (6 bases). The length of the CDR3 is 14 residues. The germline V gene has CDR1 SGHTA and CDR2 FQGTGA. Trimming took 5 bases from V and 5 from J, leaving 15 bases between them. Variable domain in full (rest from reference TRBV7-3 and TRBJ2-5): GAGVSQTPSNKVTEKGKYVELRCDPISGHTALYWYRQSLGQGPEFLIYFQGTGAADDSGLPNDRFFAVRPEGSVSTLKIQRTERGDSAVYLCASSRRGTGETQYFGPGTRLLVL.

V gene TRBV6-5 combines with J gene TRBJ2-2; maybe TRBD1 (6 bases). CDR1 and CDR2 from the germline V gene are MNHEY and SVGAGI. V was cut by 4 bases and J by 7 bases, with 13 bases left in between. This CDR3 has 14 residues. As DNA, the CDR3 is TGTGCCAGCAGTTCACAGGGCCGTATCGGGGAGCTGTTTTTT. Translated, it gives CASSSQGRIGELFF.

The chain joins TRBV19 to TRBJ1-1; D is unresolved. CDR1 is LNHDA and CDR2 is SQIVND in the germline V gene (reference sequence). Trimming shortened V by 3 bases and J by 5 bases, and 13 bases separated the two germline ends. CDR3 length: 14 residues. CDR3 DNA sequence: TGTGCCAGTAGTATTGTCCCGGTCACTACTGAAGCTTTCTTT. It codes for CASSIVPVTTEAFF.

This sequence joins TRBV7-6 and TRBJ2-7; weak D call: TRBD1 (7 bases). This CDR3 is 15 amino acids long. V was trimmed by 3 bases and J by 5 bases, leaving 17 bases between them. The V gene's germline CDR1 is SGHVS and CDR2 FNYEAQ. This CDR3 reads CASSFGLQGSHEQYF. CDR3 DNA sequence: TGTGCCAGCAGCTTCGGACTACAGGGGTCTCACGAGCAGTACTTC.

The rearrangement links TRBV19 to TRBJ2-5; 8 bases line up with TRBD1. The CDR3 runs to 16 residues. Germline assignment: CDR1 LNHDA and CDR2 SQIVND (reference sequence). V trimming: 4 bases; J trimming: 4 bases; junction bases outside the gene matches: 11. CDR3 region: CASSTSRQGLGETQYF. Written as DNA, the CDR3 is TGTGCCAGTAGTACGTCCCGACAGGGGCTCGGAGAGACCCAGTACTTC.

The J gene is TRBJ1-3, the V gene TRBV19, with D possibly matching TRBD1 (6 bases). The germline gives CDR1 LNHDA, CDR2 SQIVND (reference sequence). The V gene lost 6 bases and the J gene lost 6 bases, with 24 bases spanning the gap. The CDR3 runs to 17 residues. CDR3 in DNA: TGTGCCAGTAGCCAAACAGGGAGTGGTCGACGAGAAAACACCATATATTTT. This gives the protein CASSQTGSGRRENTIYF.

The CDR3 sequence: CASSSTVNTEAFF. CDR3 nucleotide sequence: TGTGCCAGCAGTTCGACTGTGAACACTGAAGCTTTCTTT. This chain joins TRBV6-6 and TRBJ1-1; D is uncertain. The V and J ends lost 4 bases and 0 bases respectively, with 6 bases between them. The CDR3 has 13 amino acids. The V gene's germline CDR1 is MNHNY and CDR2 SVGAGI (reference sequence).

The V gene is TRBV29-1, the J gene TRBJ2-1; the match to TRBD1 covers 7 bases. V lost 4 bases to trimming and J lost 1 base; unmatched junction nucleotides: 4. Germline CDR1 is SQVTM and CDR2 is ANQGSEA. The CDR3 runs 14 residues. CDR3 region: CSVADRRSYNEQFF. The CDR3 bases are TGCAGCGTTGCGGACAGGCGGTCCTACAATGAGCAGTTCTTC.

V and J are TRBV11-3 and TRBJ2-4, with D possibly called TRBD1 or TRBD2 (5 bases each). The CDR3 totals 16 residues. The V gene lost 9 bases and the J gene lost 5 bases, with 23 bases spanning the gap. Germline-derived CDR1 and CDR2 are SGHNT and YENEEA. CDR3 in DNA: TGTGCCAGTGCTCCTTATTTTGAGGGGAACCAAAACATTCAGTACTTC. Translating gives CASAPYFEGNQNIQYF. The full variable domain, its missing parts supplied by reference TRBV11-3 and TRBJ2-4, is EAGVVQSPRYKIIEKKQPVAFWCNPISGHNTLYWYLQNLGQGPELLIRYENEEAVDDSQLPKDRFSAERLKGVDSTLKIQPAELGDSAVYLCASAPYFEGNQNIQYFGAGTRLSVL.

This clone occurred once. The J gene is TRBJ1-5, the V gene TRBV11-3, with D possibly matching TRBD1 (5 bases). Per the germline V gene, CDR1 is SGHNT and CDR2 is YENEEA. The CDR3 contains 13 residues. V dropped 5 bases and J dropped 6 bases, with 11 bases sitting between them. CDR3 loop: CASSRGRSQPQHF. The CDR3 DNA reads TGTGCCAGCAGCAGGGGCAGGTCTCAGCCCCAGCATTTT.